Below, 15 T cell receptor beta chains from the same sample are listed, as sequenced in a study of cytomegalovirus exposure and HLA in healthy donors. With 60 Vbeta and 13 Jbeta primers, the PCR was carried out. TCRdb keeps only in-frame clones here, not all; method: immunoSEQ multiplex PCR. Of roughly 150,000 clones listed, 77% were seen once; the top ten hold 3% to 4.5%. What was sequenced was PBMCs. All receptors come from a male donor in good health and CMV-seronegative.

This clone occurred a few times. This chain uses TRBV19 with TRBJ1-5; 7 bases line up with TRBD1. CDR1 is LNHDA and CDR2 is SQIVND in the germline V gene (reference sequence). The junction had 20 bases not matched to a gene; V was cut back by 4 bases and J by 2 bases. The CDR3 totals 20 residues. CDR3: CASSTRQGILGNMGNQPQHF. The CDR3 nucleotides are TGTGCCAGTAGTACCCGACAGGGTATCCTGGGAAATATGGGCAATCAGCCCCAGCATTTT. Filled out from reference TRBV19 and TRBJ1-5, the complete variable domain reads DGGITQSPKYLFRKEGQNVTLSCEQNLNHDAMYWYRQDPGQGLRLIYYSQIVNDFQKGDIAEGYSVSREKKESFPLTVTSAQKNPTAFYLCASSTRQGILGNMGNQPQHFGDGTRLSIL.

There are a few counts of this clone. The chain recombines TRBV13 with TRBJ1-1; D is ambiguous. Trimming removed 5 bases at V and 2 bases at J, with 15 bases between. The CDR3 is made up of 15 amino acids. Germline V lookup: CDR1 PRHDT, CDR2 FYEKMQ (reference sequence). Here the CDR3 reads CASSSRSQKNTEAFF. The CDR3 region has the DNA TGTGCCAGCAGCAGCAGGTCGCAGAAAAACACTGAAGCTTTCTTT.

In its sample, this clone was seen once. The rearrangement uses TRBV5-4 and TRBJ2-3; 7 bases map to TRBD2. This CDR3 is built from 12 residues. In germline, CDR1 is SGHNT, CDR2 YYREEE (reference sequence). CDR3 protein: CAMGLRTDTQYF. The CDR3 DNA is TGTGCGATGGGACTACGCACAGATACGCAGTATTTT.

V and J are TRBV5-4 and TRBJ2-7, with a tentative D call TRBD1 (6 bases). This CDR3 spans 13 amino acids. V was cut by 4 bases and J by 3 bases, with 11 bases left in between. Germline CDR1 is SGHNT and CDR2 is YYREEE (reference sequence). For the CDR3, the DNA is TGTGCCAGCAGCCGGACAGAAAACTACGAGCAGTACTTC. Protein: CASSRTENYEQYF.

The V call is TRBV12-2, the J call TRBJ2-5; the D call TRBD2 from the table was never checked on the DNA. TRBV12-2 is flagged as a pseudogene. The CDR3 totals 20 residues. The DNA for the CDR3 is TGTGCAAGTCGCTTGCCCTCTAGCGGGAGCCCCGGGGACGAGGAAGAGACCCAGTACTTC. Translating gives CASRLPSSGSPGDEEETQYF.

With regard to this clone: The junction differs from germline at one of its ends, possibly a read error. The rearrangement joins TRBV27 to TRBJ2-6; 8 bases match TRBD1. The CDR3 is 17 residues long. Germline V CDR1 and CDR2: MNHEY, SMNVEV (reference sequence). Here the CDR3 reads CASSSGTGVSGANGLTF. In DNA, the CDR3 is TGTGCCAGCAGCTCCGGGACAGGAGTCTCTGGGGCCAACGGCCTGACTTTC.

The chain joins TRBV19 to TRBJ2-1; 8 positions agree with TRBD1. This CDR3 comprises 16 residues. V was clipped by 6 bases and J by 9 bases; unmatched bases: 16. CDR1 is LNHDA, CDR2 SQIVND, per germline (reference sequence). The CDR3 here is CASREQGVHQGGEQFF. The CDR3 DNA reads TGTGCCAGTAGGGAACAGGGGGTGCACCAAGGGGGTGAGCAGTTCTTC.

The V gene is TRBV11-2, the J gene TRBJ1-3; D is ambiguous. There are 14 residues in the CDR3. Trimming removed 5 bases at V and 0 bases at J, with 8 bases between. Germline V gene sequence: CDR1 SGHAT, CDR2 FQNNGV. The CDR3 loop is CASSRVLSGNTIYF. Written as DNA, the CDR3 is TGTGCCAGCAGCCGGGTTCTCTCTGGAAACACCATATATTTT.

The chain employs TRBV7-8 and TRBJ2-3; no definite D call. The CDR3 covers 12 residues. Trimming cost V 2 bases and J 4 bases, with 4 bases left between them. Germline loops: CDR1 SGHVS, CDR2 FQNEAQ. The CDR3 region is CASSLKPDTQYF. The CDR3 DNA follows: TGTGCCAGCAGCTTAAAGCCAGATACGCAGTATTTT.

This clone was seen once. The J gene is TRBJ2-4, the V gene TRBV10-1; the D is unclear. CDR1 and CDR2 from the germline V gene are WNHNN and SYGVQD (reference sequence). V was trimmed by 4 bases and J by 0 bases, leaving 7 bases between them. CDR3 length: 14 residues. CDR3 amino acids: CASSVQLAKNIQYF. CDR3 nucleotides: TGCGCCAGCAGTGTCCAATTAGCCAAAAACATTCAGTACTTC.

A single count supports this clone. The gene calls are TRBV5-4 and TRBJ1-3; the match to TRBD1 covers 7 bases. Trimming cost V 4 bases and J 7 bases; bases outside gene matches: 8. Germline-derived CDR1 and CDR2 are SGHNT and YYREEE (reference sequence). There are 14 residues in the CDR3. The DNA of the CDR3 is TGTGCCAGCAGCGAACAGGGGTTTGTCAACACCATATATTTT. Translated: CASSEQGFVNTIYF.

The chain is built from TRBV4-3 and TRBJ2-7; TRBD2 matches at 10 bases. CDR3 length: 17 amino acids. Germline V gene lookup returns CDR1 LGHNA and CDR2 YSLEER. V trimming: 0 bases; J trimming: 7 bases; junction bases outside the gene matches: 12. CDR3 coding DNA: TGCGCCAGCAGCCAAGATCGGGCTAGCGGGGGCCCTCTAGAGCAGTACTTC. Protein sequence: CASSQDRASGGPLEQYF.

The rearrangement uses TRBV7-9 and TRBJ2-5; D perhaps matches TRBD1 (6 bases). The CDR3 spans 13 residues. Germline V CDR1 and CDR2: SEHNR, FQNEAQ (reference sequence). V lost 5 bases to trimming and J lost 0 bases, with 7 bases between them. Here the CDR3 reads CASSRTDQETQYF. Written as DNA, the CDR3 is TGTGCCAGCAGCAGGACAGACCAAGAGACCCAGTACTTC.

This chain uses TRBV19 with TRBJ1-2; the D gene is possibly TRBD1 (5 bases). The CDR3 contains 11 residues. Per germline, CDR1 LNHDA and CDR2 SQIVND (reference sequence). V was cut by 2 bases and J by 7 bases, with 5 bases left in between. The CDR3 bases are TGTGCCAGTAGTATAAGGGGTGGCTACACCTTC. It translates to CASSIRGGYTF.

V usage is TRBV9 and J usage is TRBJ2-7, with TRBD1 matching 8 bases. The CDR3 is made up of 13 amino acids. Germline V CDR1 and CDR2: SGDLS, YYNGEE. The J segment lost 0 bases and the V segment lost 4 bases, leaving 0 bases of the junction unmatched. The CDR3 nucleotides are TGTGCCAGCAGCACAGGGGGCTCCTACGAGCAGTACTTC. This codes for CASSTGGSYEQYF.